One T cell receptor beta chain is described in this entry. J gave up 2 bases and V 4 bases, and 6 bases lay outside the gene matches. Germline V gives CDR1 SGHVS, CDR2 FNYEAQ. The CDR3 has 17 residues. The sample comes from a study of blood T cell repertoires in COVID-19. Study background: Specimens from acute and convalescent COVID-19 originated in the United States, Italy and Spain. Sources were T cells, B-cell-depleted T cells, or PBMCs; the material itself was cDNA or gDNA.

In the original processing: Reference gene primer amplification gave estimated nucleated cell counts. TCRdb keeps only in-frame clones here, not all; method: immunoSEQ multiplex PCR. V and J calls and clone size are as listed in that table; D and trimming were resolved from the DNA. The profile covers about 160,000 clones, with roughly 90% appearing a single time and about 2% taken by the ten largest. This TCR was sampled from a man between 18 and 29 years old with acute or convalescent COVID-19. The sequencing input was peripheral blood. The chain couples TRBV7-6 to TRBJ2-3; TRBD2 agrees at 13 bases. CDR3 sequence: CASSSSLAGGNTDTQYF. The CDR3 bases are TGTGCCAGCAGCTCATCACTAGCGGGGGGGAACACAGATACGCAGTATTTT.